The next 7 T cell receptor beta chains were all read from a single sample in a study of beta chain features in type 1 diabetes. Expressed TCRB transcripts got sequenced, as all isolated RNA was reverse transcribed. Generated by immunoSEQ multiplex PCR, the TCRdb table keeps only in-frame clones and is missing some. The sample carries hundreds of thousands of clones, roughly 15% recorded once. Sample: naive CD4+ T cells from blood. The receptors here all came from a young woman in good health.

A few counts support this clone. The chain recombines TRBV29-1 with TRBJ2-7; D gene ambiguous. In germline, CDR1 is SQVTM, CDR2 ANQGSEA. This CDR3 is 15 amino acids long. Trimming cost V 1 base and J 3 bases, with 16 bases left between them. The CDR3 DNA is TGCAGCGTTGAAGCGGTGGGGAACGGTGGCTACGAGCAGTACTTC. This translates into CSVEAVGNGGYEQYF.

This clone was detected a few times. The chain couples TRBV7-9 to TRBJ1-1; 7 bases are shared with TRBD1. Losses at the gene ends were 0 bases for V and 4 bases for J; bases not matched to a gene: 11. Germline V CDR1 and CDR2: SEHNR, FQNEAQ (reference sequence). There are 17 residues in the CDR3. DNA of the CDR3: TGTGCCAGCAGCTTAGCAGGGGGCACCCGTTTTAGCACTGAAGCTTTCTTT. Translated, it gives CASSLAGGTRFSTEAFF.

This clone was detected a few times. The chain combines TRBV4-3 with TRBJ2-3, with TRBD2 identical over 7 bases. The junction had 10 bases not matched to a gene; V was cut back by 4 bases and J by 3 bases. CDR1 and CDR2 (germline): LGHNA, YSLEER. The CDR3 contains 16 residues. The CDR3 coding sequence is TGCGCCAGCAGCCGAGGCGGGAGTCCTGGGACAGATACGCAGTATTTT. Encoded protein: CASSRGGSPGTDTQYF.

The rearrangement links TRBV7-2 to TRBJ2-7, with D perhaps TRBD1 (6 bases). V lost 5 bases and J lost 1, with 15 bases in between. Per germline, CDR1 SGHTA and CDR2 FQGNSA. The CDR3 sequence is 15 residues long. The CDR3 sequence: CASSLIQGLSYEQYF. In nucleotides, the CDR3 is TGTGCCAGCAGCCTAATCCAGGGGCTTTCCTACGAGCAGTACTTC.

This clone was picked up a small number of times. This sample also contains other DNA sequences that code for the same CDR3. V usage is TRBV9 and J usage is TRBJ2-2, with D uncertain. Between the trimmed V and J ends, which lost 0 bases and 0 bases, there was a span of 6 bases. This CDR3 contains 15 residues. CDR1 and CDR2 from the germline V gene are SGDLS and YYNGEE. The CDR3 reads CASSVVSANTGELFF. The CDR3 DNA sequence: TGTGCCAGCAGCGTAGTTTCAGCGAACACCGGGGAGCTGTTTTTT. The whole variable domain, remainder taken from reference TRBV9 and TRBJ2-2, is DSGVTQTPKHLITATGQRVTLRCSPRSGDLSVYWYQQSLDQGLQFLIQYYNGEERAKGNILERFSAQQFPDLHSELNLSSLELGDSALYFCASSVVSANTGELFFGEGSRLTVL.

This clone was counted at least ten times. The chain combines TRBV7-3 with TRBJ1-4; TRBD1 aligns across 9 bases. V trimming: 3 bases; J trimming: 8 bases; junction bases outside the gene matches: 1. The CDR3 has 13 residues. Germline loops: CDR1 SGHTA, CDR2 FQGTGA. CDR3 nucleotide sequence: TGTGCCAGCAGCTTGGGGACAGGGGAAAAACTGTTTTTT. Its translation: CASSLGTGEKLFF.

V gene TRBV11-2 combines with J gene TRBJ2-7, with 11 bases matching TRBD2. This CDR3 has 15 amino acids. The J segment lost 9 bases and the V segment lost 1 base, leaving 8 bases of the junction unmatched. CDR1 is SGHAT, CDR2 FQNNGV, per germline. The CDR3 loop reads CASSLVSLAGGGQYF. The CDR3 DNA reads as TGTGCCAGCAGCTTAGTCTCCCTAGCGGGAGGCGGGCAGTACTTC.